Below are 30 T cell receptor beta chains sequenced from a single sample in a study of graft-versus-host responses after intestinal transplantation. Processing was applied to graft tissue in order to liberate intraepithelial and lamina propria lymphocytes. Sequencing was performed with immunoSEQ multiplex PCR; in TCRdb, only in-frame clones are kept and a portion is missing. The table has 15,000 to 20,000 clones, around 76% seen once. Sequenced material: ileum tissue, taken approximately 3 weeks after intestinal transplant. The receptors come from a human patient who received an intestinal transplant, so some T cells may come from the graft donor.

This clone is classed as medium-sized. This rearrangement joins TRBV27 to TRBJ2-7; a weak D match, TRBD2 (5 bases). The ends were cut back, 4 bases at V and 7 bases at J, with 14 bases in the middle. This CDR3 contains 13 residues. Germline V gives CDR1 MNHEY, CDR2 SMNVEV (reference sequence). The CDR3 protein is CASSYGVFAEQYF. The DNA of the CDR3 is TGTGCCAGCAGTTACGGGGTTTTCGCGGAGCAGTACTTC.

This chain links TRBV28 with TRBJ2-3; D gene ambiguous. Trimming removed 6 bases at V and 5 bases at J, with 9 bases between. This CDR3 is built from 12 residues. Per germline, CDR1 MDHEN and CDR2 SYDVKM. The chain's CDR3 is CASRVDGDTQYF. CDR3 nucleotide sequence: TGTGCCAGCAGAGTAGATGGAGATACGCAGTATTTT.

In its sample, this clone was seen a few times. The V gene is TRBV30, the J gene TRBJ2-1, with D possibly TRBD2 on 5 matching bases. V was shortened by 5 bases and J by 8 bases, with 13 bases between the two germline ends. The CDR3 totals 12 residues. Germline CDR1 GTSNPN, CDR2 SVGIG (reference sequence). The CDR3 sequence: CAWGGGGDEQFF. CDR3 sequence (DNA): TGTGCCTGGGGCGGAGGAGGCGATGAGCAGTTCTTC.

CDR3 DNA: TGTGCCAGCAGCCCCGGACTAGGTCGAGAGACCCAGTACTTC. Protein product: CASSPGLGRETQYF. This rearrangement joins TRBV7-3 to TRBJ2-5; 7 bases line up with TRBD2. CDR3 length: 14 amino acids. The germline V gene encodes CDR1 SGHTA and CDR2 FQGTGA. After removal of 5 bases from V and 4 bases from J, the junction contained 7 bases not matched to a gene.

This clone was found a few times. The chain combines TRBV27 with TRBJ2-6, with TRBD1 matching over 9 bases. The CDR3 consists of 19 residues. After removal of 3 bases from V and 0 bases from J, the junction contained 9 bases not matched to a gene. Germline V lookup: CDR1 MNHEY, CDR2 SMNVEV (reference sequence). This chain's CDR3 is CASSFVGTGFPSGANVLTF. The DNA for the CDR3 is TGTGCCAGCAGTTTTGTCGGGACAGGGTTCCCCTCTGGGGCCAACGTCCTGACTTTC.

The chain carries TRBV6-5 and TRBJ2-5, with 8 bases matching TRBD1. The germline V gene encodes CDR1 MNHEY and CDR2 SVGAGI. V shed 4 bases and J 1 base; nucleotides not matched to a gene: 2. The CDR3 runs 14 residues. As DNA, the CDR3 is TGTGCCAGCAGTTTGGGACAGGTCCAAGAGACCCAGTACTTC. It specifies CASSLGQVQETQYF.

The chain has TRBV2 and TRBJ1-6; TRBD1 matches 9 bases. CDR1 and CDR2 from the germline V gene are SNHLY and FYNNEI. This CDR3 comprises 16 residues. The trim removed 3 bases at V and 3 bases at J, leaving 3 bases unmatched. CDR3 protein: CASSDDRGVYNSPLHF. The CDR3 coding sequence is TGTGCCAGCAGTGATGACAGGGGGGTCTATAATTCACCCCTCCACTTT. The variable domain in full, completed from reference TRBV2 and TRBJ1-6, reads EPEVTQTPSHQVTQMGQEVILRCVPISNHLYFYWYRQILGQKVEFLVSFYNNEISEKSEIFDDQFSVERPDGSNFTLKIRSTKLEDSAMYFCASSDDRGVYNSPLHFGNGTRLTVT.

The genes are TRBV6-1 and TRBJ1-2; D not certain. V was pared by 6 bases and J by 1 base, with 15 bases between. The germline V gene has CDR1 MNHNS and CDR2 SASEGT. This CDR3 comprises 15 residues. The CDR3 DNA is TGTGCCAGCAGCCACCCCCCGCAGGATAACTATGGCTACACCTTC. Translated, it gives CASSHPPQDNYGYTF.

This clone has a handful of counts. The V gene is TRBV6-1, the J gene TRBJ2-5, with 7 bases lining up with TRBD1. The trim removed 2 bases at V and 7 bases at J, leaving 1 base unmatched. The CDR3 has 12 residues. Germline values: CDR1 MNHNS, CDR2 SASEGT. The CDR3 is CASSESGGTQYF. The CDR3 bases are TGTGCCAGCAGTGAATCAGGGGGGACCCAGTACTTC.

This sequence joins TRBV11-2 and TRBJ1-1; TRBD1 is a possible D gene (5 bases). Trimming removed 5 bases from V and 1 base from J, with 17 bases in between. Looked up from germline, CDR1 is SGHAT and CDR2 is FQNNGV. The CDR3 contains 16 residues. CDR3 sequence: CASSLTQTVRNTEAFF. The CDR3 DNA reads as TGTGCCAGCAGCCTTACCCAGACAGTACGGAACACTGAAGCTTTCTTT.

J is TRBJ2-1 and V is TRBV7-6, with 9 bases matching TRBD2. This CDR3 is 15 amino acids long. V was clipped by 0 bases and J by 6 bases; unmatched bases: 3. Germline CDR1 and CDR2: SGHVS and FNYEAQ. CDR3 residues: CASSLALLAGNEQFF. The CDR3 DNA reads TGTGCCAGCAGCTTAGCGCTACTAGCGGGCAATGAGCAGTTCTTC.

The chain recombines TRBV6-6 with TRBJ1-1; D might be TRBD1 (5 bases). The V end lost 6 bases, the J end lost 3 bases, and 14 bases lay between the germline ends. CDR1 and CDR2 from the germline V gene are MNHNY and SVGAGI (reference sequence). CDR3 length: 14 amino acids. DNA of the CDR3: TGTGCCAGCAGAATCAGGACATACTACACTGAAGCTTTCTTT. Amino acids: CASRIRTYYTEAFF.

This clone was detected only a few times. The chain is built from TRBV2 and TRBJ1-1; D remains unclear. CDR1 is SNHLY and CDR2 is FYNNEI in the germline V gene. This CDR3 comprises 14 residues. Deletions cut 7 bases from V and 6 bases from J, with 18 bases between. CDR3 sequence (DNA): TGTGCCAGCACCCAAGGAGGTTTTAACCCTGAAGCTTTCTTT. Its protein is CASTQGGFNPEAFF.

J is TRBJ1-2 and V is TRBV11-3; possibly TRBD1 for D (5 bases). The CDR3 spans 13 residues. Germline CDR1 is SGHNT and CDR2 is YENEEA. Trimming cost V 4 bases and J 3 bases, with 9 bases left between them. CDR3 protein: CASSSGTYYGYTF. The CDR3 DNA sequence: TGTGCCAGCAGCTCCGGGACTTACTATGGCTACACCTTC.

The rearrangement uses TRBV6-5 and TRBJ1-1, with TRBD1 matching over 7 bases. The germline CDR1 and CDR2 sequences are MNHEY and SVGAGI. This CDR3 region has 11 residues. V was clipped by 10 bases and J by 5 bases; unmatched bases: 4. This CDR3 reads CATDRVTEAFF. The CDR3 bases are TGTGCCACAGACAGGGTTACTGAAGCTTTCTTT.

The rearrangement joins TRBV5-1 to TRBJ2-1; 8 nucleotides match TRBD2. CDR3 length: 15 residues. Germline CDR1 SGHRS, CDR2 YFSETQ. Germline trimming cut 4 bases from V and 10 bases from J; bases unmatched to any gene: 13. CDR3 amino acids: CASSPINGGAREQFF. CDR3 bases: TGCGCCAGCAGCCCTATCAACGGGGGGGCTCGGGAGCAGTTCTTC.

V gene TRBV11-2 combines with J gene TRBJ2-5, with TRBD2 identical over 11 bases. CDR3 size: 17 residues. Germline CDR1 reads SGHAT; CDR2 reads FQNNGV. V was clipped by 5 bases and J by 4 bases; unmatched bases: 12. The CDR3 DNA reads as TGTGCCAGCAGCAAGGGATATAGCGGGGGGGCGGGAGAGACCCAGTACTTC. This sequence encodes CASSKGYSGGAGETQYF.

The chain has TRBV5-6 and TRBJ1-2, with D perhaps TRBD1 (6 bases). V lost 0 bases, J lost 7 bases, and 10 bases lay in between. Germline values: CDR1 SGHDT, CDR2 YYEEEE. The CDR3 runs 13 residues. CDR3 coding DNA: TGTGCCAGCAGCTTGGATAACAGGGTTGGCTACACCTTC. The encoded protein is CASSLDNRVGYTF.

V is TRBV4-2 and J is TRBJ2-3; D ambiguous. V lost 1 base and J 2 bases, leaving 4 bases between the germline ends. This CDR3 is 13 amino acids long. Germline V gene sequence: CDR1 LGHNA, CDR2 YNFKEQ. As DNA, the CDR3 is TGTGCCAGCAGCCAAGTAGACACAGATACGCAGTATTTT. Its translation is CASSQVDTDTQYF.

The chain carries TRBV30 and TRBJ2-3; maybe TRBD1 (5 bases). Germline V gene lookup returns CDR1 GTSNPN and CDR2 SVGIG (reference sequence). V shed 1 base and J shed 0 bases, with 11 bases lying between them. This CDR3 has 15 amino acids. The CDR3 DNA reads as TGTGCCTGGAGTGGGGCAGGGCACAGCACAGATACGCAGTATTTT. Translation: CAWSGAGHSTDTQYF.

The rearrangement links TRBV6-5 to TRBJ2-7; D is perhaps TRBD2 (6 bases). Between the trimmed V and J ends, which lost 2 bases and 2 bases, there was a span of 7 bases. Germline CDR1 MNHEY, CDR2 SVGAGI. The CDR3 sequence is 13 residues long. The CDR3 spells CASSYRLAYEQYF. The CDR3 region has the DNA TGTGCCAGCAGTTACCGACTAGCCTACGAGCAGTACTTC.

This clone was found once. V is TRBV7-2 and J is TRBJ2-5; TRBD2 aligns across 16 bases. The CDR3 loop spans 17 amino acids. The germline V gene encodes CDR1 SGHTA and CDR2 FQGNSA. After removal of 4 bases from V and 4 bases from J, the junction contained 6 bases not matched to a gene. The CDR3 coding sequence is TGTGCCAGCAGCTGGGGACTAGCGGGGGGGCCGGGAGAGACCCAGTACTTC. It is translated as CASSWGLAGGPGETQYF.

The V gene is TRBV15, the J gene TRBJ1-3, with TRBD1 as a possible D gene (5 bases). Between the trimmed V and J ends, which lost 1 base and 4 bases, there was a span of 11 bases. This CDR3 contains 15 residues. The germline V gene has CDR1 LNHNV and CDR2 YYDKDF (reference sequence). As DNA, the CDR3 is TGTGCCACCAGCAGAGCCGGGGGAAACGGAAACACCATATATTTT. Amino acid sequence: CATSRAGGNGNTIYF. The full variable domain, its missing parts supplied by reference TRBV15 and TRBJ1-3, is DAMVIQNPRYQVTQFGKPVTLSCSQTLNHNVMYWYQQKSSQAPKLLFHYYDKDFNNEADTPDNFQSRRPNTSFCFLDIRSPGLGDTAMYLCATSRAGGNGNTIYFGEGSWLTVV.

This clone has more than one count but fewer than ten. The V gene is TRBV5-1, the J gene TRBJ2-5; 11 bases are a match to TRBD2. The V gene's germline CDR1 is SGHRS and CDR2 YFSETQ. The CDR3 sequence is 14 residues long. J gave up 5 bases and V 4 bases, and 4 bases lay outside the gene matches. The CDR3 sequence: CASSRLAGRETQYF. CDR3 nucleotide sequence: TGCGCCAGCAGCCGACTAGCGGGGAGGGAGACCCAGTACTTC.

This clone came up once. The genes are TRBV19 and TRBJ2-5; 11 bases agree with TRBD2. After removal of 1 base from V and 6 bases from J, the junction contained 4 bases not matched to a gene. The CDR3 has 15 residues. Looked up from germline, CDR1 is LNHDA and CDR2 is SQIVND (reference sequence). The chain's CDR3 is CASSIVAGGPKTQYF. CDR3 DNA: TGTGCCAGTAGTATAGTAGCGGGGGGGCCCAAGACCCAGTACTTC.

The genes are TRBV5-6 and TRBJ1-6, with 7 bases fitting TRBD1. V was pared by 3 bases and J by 11 bases, with 8 bases of the junction left unmatched. CDR3 length equals 14 residues. CDR1 is SGHDT and CDR2 is YYEEEE in the germline V gene. Written as DNA, the CDR3 is TGTGCCAGCAGCTCTAAGGGACAGCCTCCACCCCTCCACTTT. This sequence encodes CASSSKGQPPPLHF. Using reference TRBV5-6 and TRBJ1-6 for the parts outside the CDR3, the full variable domain is DAGVTQSPTHLIKTRGQQVTLRCSPKSGHDTVSWYQQALGQGPQFIFQYYEEEERQRGNFPDRFSGHQFPNYSSELNVNALLLGDSALYLCASSSKGQPPPLHFGNGTRLTVT.

The V gene is TRBV7-9, the J gene TRBJ2-2; the match to TRBD1 covers 11 bases. Trimming removed 8 bases from V and 4 bases from J; junction bases left unmatched: 3. From germline, CDR1 is SEHNR and CDR2 FQNEAQ (reference sequence). This CDR3 spans 14 amino acids. DNA of the CDR3: TGTGCCAGCCTAGGACAGGGGGCCACCGGGGAGCTGTTTTTT. Translating it yields CASLGQGATGELFF.

The chain uses TRBV7-9 and TRBJ2-7; 9 positions match TRBD2. The CDR3 consists of 14 residues. CDR1 and CDR2 (germline): SEHNR, FQNEAQ (reference sequence). The ends lost 4 bases at V and 3 bases at J; junction bases unmatched: 4. The CDR3 sequence is CASSSWTSVYEQYF. CDR3 DNA: TGTGCCAGCAGCTCCTGGACTAGCGTCTACGAGCAGTACTTC.

The chain carries TRBV15 and TRBJ2-5; D perhaps matches TRBD2 (6 bases). The germline gives CDR1 LNHNV, CDR2 YYDKDF (reference sequence). The CDR3 covers 13 residues. V lost 5 bases and J lost 6, with 13 bases in between. CDR3 region: CATSPEGWQTQYF. CDR3 nucleotide sequence: TGTGCCACCAGCCCGGAGGGGTGGCAGACCCAGTACTTC.

The chain uses TRBV12-5 and TRBJ1-6; 7 bases are shared with TRBD1. The CDR3 covers 18 residues. V gave up 0 bases and J gave up 4 bases; unmatched junction bases: 9. The germline gives CDR1 LGHNT, CDR2 FRNRAP. DNA for the CDR3: TGTGCTAGTGGTTTGGTACAAACAGGGGCTAGGTATAATTCACCCCTCCACTTT. This gives the protein CASGLVQTGARYNSPLHF.